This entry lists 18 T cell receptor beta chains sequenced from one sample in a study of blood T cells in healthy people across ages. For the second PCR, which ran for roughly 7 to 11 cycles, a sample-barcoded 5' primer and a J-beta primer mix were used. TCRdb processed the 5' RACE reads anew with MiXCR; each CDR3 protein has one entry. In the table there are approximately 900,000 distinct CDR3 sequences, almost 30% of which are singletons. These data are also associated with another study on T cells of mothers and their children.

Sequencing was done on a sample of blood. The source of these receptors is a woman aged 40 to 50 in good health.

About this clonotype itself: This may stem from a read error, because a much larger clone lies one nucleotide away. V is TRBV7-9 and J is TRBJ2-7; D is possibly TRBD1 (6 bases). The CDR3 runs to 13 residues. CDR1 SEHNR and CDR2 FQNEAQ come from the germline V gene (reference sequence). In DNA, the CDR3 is TGTGCCAGCAGCGGACAGAGAAACTACAAGCAGTACTTC. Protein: CASSGQRNYKQYF.

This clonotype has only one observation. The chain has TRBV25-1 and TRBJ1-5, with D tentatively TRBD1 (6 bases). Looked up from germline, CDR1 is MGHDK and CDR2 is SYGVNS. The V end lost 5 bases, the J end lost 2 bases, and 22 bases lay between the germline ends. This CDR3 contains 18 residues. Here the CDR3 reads CASSSHRIDRPGNQPQHF. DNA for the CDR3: TGTGCCAGCAGTTCACACCGAATCGACAGGCCGGGCAATCAGCCCCAGCATTTT.

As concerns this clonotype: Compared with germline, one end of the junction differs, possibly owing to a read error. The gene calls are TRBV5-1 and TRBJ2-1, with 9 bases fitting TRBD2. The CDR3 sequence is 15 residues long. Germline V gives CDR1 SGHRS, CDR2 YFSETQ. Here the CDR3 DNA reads TGCGCCGGCAGCTTGAGGTCTAGCGGGAACAATGAGCAGTTCTTC. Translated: CAGSLRSSGNNEQFF. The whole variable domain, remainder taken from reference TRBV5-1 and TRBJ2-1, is KAGVTQTPRYLIKTRGQQVTLSCSPISGHRSVSWYQQTPGQGLQFLFEYFSETQRNKGNFPGRFSGRQFSNSRSEMNVSTLELGDSALYLCAGSLRSSGNNEQFFGPGTRLTVL.

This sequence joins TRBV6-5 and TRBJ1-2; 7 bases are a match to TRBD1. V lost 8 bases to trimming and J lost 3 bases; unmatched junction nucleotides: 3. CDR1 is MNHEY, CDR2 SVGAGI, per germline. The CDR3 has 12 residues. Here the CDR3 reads CASGQAYYGYTF. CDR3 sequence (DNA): TGTGCCAGCGGACAGGCTTACTATGGCTACACCTTC.

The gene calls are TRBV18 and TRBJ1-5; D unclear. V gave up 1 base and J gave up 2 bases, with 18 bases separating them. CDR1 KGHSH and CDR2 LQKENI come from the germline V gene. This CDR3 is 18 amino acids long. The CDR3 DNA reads TGTGCCAGCTCACCACGGGCTACCTTGAGGGAGGGCAATCAGCCCCAGCATTTT. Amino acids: CASSPRATLREGNQPQHF.

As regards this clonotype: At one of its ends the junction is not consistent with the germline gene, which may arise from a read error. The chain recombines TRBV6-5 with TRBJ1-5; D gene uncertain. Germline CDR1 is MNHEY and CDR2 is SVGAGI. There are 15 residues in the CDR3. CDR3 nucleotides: TGTACCAGCAGTCCAACAGTGTCTAGCAATCAGCCCCAGCATTTT. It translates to CTSSPTVSSNQPQHF.

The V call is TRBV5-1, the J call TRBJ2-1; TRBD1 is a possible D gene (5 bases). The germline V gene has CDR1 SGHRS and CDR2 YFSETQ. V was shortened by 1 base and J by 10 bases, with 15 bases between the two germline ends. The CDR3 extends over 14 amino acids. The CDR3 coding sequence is TGCGCCAGCAGCTTGTATAACCAGGGCCGGGAGCAGTTCTTC. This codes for CASSLYNQGREQFF.

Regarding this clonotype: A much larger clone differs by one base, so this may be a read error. The CDR3: CASSLDGRGHTF. The CDR3 DNA follows: TGTGCCAGCAGCTTAGACGGGCGGGGCCACACCTTC. J is TRBJ1-2 and V is TRBV7-9, with D possibly being TRBD1 (5 bases). Between the trimmed V and J ends, which lost 1 base and 12 bases, there was a span of 12 bases. The CDR3 extends over 12 amino acids. Germline V gene data show CDR1 as SEHNR and CDR2 as FQNEAQ (reference sequence).

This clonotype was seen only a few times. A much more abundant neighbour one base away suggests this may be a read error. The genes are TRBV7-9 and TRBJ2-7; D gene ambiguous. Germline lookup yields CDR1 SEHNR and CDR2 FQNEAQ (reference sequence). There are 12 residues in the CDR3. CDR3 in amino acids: CAGSVSAYEQYF. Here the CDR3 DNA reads TGTGCCGGCAGCGTGAGTGCCTACGAGCAGTACTTC.

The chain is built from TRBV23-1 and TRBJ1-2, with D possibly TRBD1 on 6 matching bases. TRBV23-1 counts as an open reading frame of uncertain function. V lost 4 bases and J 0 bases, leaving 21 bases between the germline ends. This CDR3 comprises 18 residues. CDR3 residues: CASSPVSGHLPSNYGYTF. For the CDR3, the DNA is TGCGCCAGCAGTCCAGTATCGGGACACTTACCTTCTAACTATGGCTACACCTTC.

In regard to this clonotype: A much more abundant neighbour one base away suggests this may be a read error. The chain's CDR3 is CATKLGISYNEQYF. The DNA for the CDR3 is TGTGCCACCAAACTTGGGATCTCCTACAATGAGCAGTACTTC. The V call is TRBV28, the J call TRBJ2-1; the D is unclear. The DNA matches TRBJ2-7 better at its end, which makes the J call doubtful. Germline CDR1 and CDR2: MDHEN and SYDVKM. The length of the CDR3 is 14 residues.

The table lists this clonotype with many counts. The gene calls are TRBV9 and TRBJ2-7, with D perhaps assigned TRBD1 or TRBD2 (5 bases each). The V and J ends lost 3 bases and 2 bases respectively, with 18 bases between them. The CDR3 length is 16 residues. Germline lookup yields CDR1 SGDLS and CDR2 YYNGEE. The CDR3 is CASSGSPGTATYEQYF. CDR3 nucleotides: TGTGCCAGCAGCGGCAGTCCCGGGACGGCCACCTACGAGCAGTACTTC. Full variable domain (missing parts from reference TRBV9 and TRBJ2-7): DSGVTQTPKHLITATGQRVTLRCSPRSGDLSVYWYQQSLDQGLQFLIQYYNGEERAKGNILERFSAQQFPDLHSELNLSSLELGDSALYFCASSGSPGTATYEQYFGPGTRLTVT.

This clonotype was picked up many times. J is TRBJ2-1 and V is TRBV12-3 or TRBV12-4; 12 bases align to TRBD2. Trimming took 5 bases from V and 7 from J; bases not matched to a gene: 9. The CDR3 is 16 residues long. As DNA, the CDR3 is TGTGCCAGCAGTCTTCGGACTAGCGGGGAGGTGAATGAGCAGTTCTTC. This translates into CASSLRTSGEVNEQFF.

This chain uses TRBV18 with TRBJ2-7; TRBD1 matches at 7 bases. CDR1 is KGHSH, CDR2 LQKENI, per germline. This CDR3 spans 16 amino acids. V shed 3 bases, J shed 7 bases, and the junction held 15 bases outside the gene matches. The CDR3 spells CASSPAGGSSSNEQYF. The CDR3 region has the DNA TGTGCCAGCTCACCGGCAGGGGGTAGTAGTTCCAATGAGCAGTACTTC.

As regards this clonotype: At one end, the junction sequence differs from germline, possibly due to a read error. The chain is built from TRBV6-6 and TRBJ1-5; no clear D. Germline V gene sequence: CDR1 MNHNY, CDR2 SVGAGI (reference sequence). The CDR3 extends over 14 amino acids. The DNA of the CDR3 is TGTGCCAGCAGTAACTCCGGGCAAAATCAGCCCCAGCATTTT. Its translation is CASSNSGQNQPQHF.

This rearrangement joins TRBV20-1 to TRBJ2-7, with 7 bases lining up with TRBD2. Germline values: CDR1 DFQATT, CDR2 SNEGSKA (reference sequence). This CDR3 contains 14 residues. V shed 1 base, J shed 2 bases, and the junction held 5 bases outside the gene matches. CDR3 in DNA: TGCAGTGCTAGAGTGCCTAGCGGCCCCTACGAGCAGTACTTC. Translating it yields CSARVPSGPYEQYF.

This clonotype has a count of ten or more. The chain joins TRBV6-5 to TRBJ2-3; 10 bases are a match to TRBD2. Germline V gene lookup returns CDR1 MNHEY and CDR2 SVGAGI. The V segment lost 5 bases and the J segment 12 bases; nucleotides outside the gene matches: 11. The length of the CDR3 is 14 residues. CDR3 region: CASSVAGGPSAQYF. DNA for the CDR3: TGTGCCAGCAGTGTAGCGGGGGGCCCCTCCGCTCAGTATTTT.

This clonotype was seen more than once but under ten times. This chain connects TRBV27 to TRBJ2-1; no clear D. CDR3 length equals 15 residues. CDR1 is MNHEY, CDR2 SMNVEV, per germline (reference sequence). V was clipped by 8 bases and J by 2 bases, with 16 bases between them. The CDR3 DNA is TGTGCCAGCGCCTCTGAGGCGCCTGCCTACAATGAGCAGTTCTTC. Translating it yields CASASEAPAYNEQFF.